This T cell receptor beta chain was captured by sequencing in a study of shared clonotypes between healthy human individuals. This CDR3 has 17 residues. CDR1 SGHRS and CDR2 YFSETQ come from the germline V gene. V lost 4 bases, J lost 0 bases, and 17 bases lay in between. Remarks on this clone: Its specificity is unknown.

In the authors' workflow: ImmunoSEQ yielded junction-only sequences lacking quality scores, so filtering differed. Using immunoSEQ multiplex PCR, the repertoire was profiled, and TCRdb retains in-frame clones only, with some absent. Clone size and the V and J calls come from that table; the DNA yielded D and trimming. Of about 2 million clones in the sample, about 94% were seen once. CD45RO-negative, CCR7-selected cells formed the naive CD8 fraction, which excluded terminally differentiated effector memory CD45RA+ cells. Study results and caveats: Owing to a small donor count, the genetic and exposure-history diversity represented was limited. Clonotypes that were shared across four donors made up around 5% of naive CD4 clonotypes.

Specimen: naive CD8+ T cells sorted from blood. The clonotype originates from a young man in good health. The chain joins TRBV5-1 to TRBJ2-1, with D tentatively TRBD1 (6 bases). The CDR3 coding sequence is TGCGCCAGCAGCGTCCCCCGGGACACAAGCTCCTACAATGAGCAGTTCTTC. Translated: CASSVPRDTSSYNEQFF. The full variable domain, in which reference TRBV5-1 and TRBJ2-1 provide the parts outside the CDR3, is KAGVTQTPRYLIKTRGQQVTLSCSPISGHRSVSWYQQTPGQGLQFLFEYFSETQRNKGNFPGRFSGRQFSNSRSEMNVSTLELGDSALYLCASSVPRDTSSYNEQFFGPGTRLTVL.